The clone carrying this T cell receptor beta chain was seen a single time. Sequenced by immunoSEQ multiplex PCR; TCRdb stores in-frame clones only, minus some. The data hold roughly 99,000 clones, with around 90% observed a single time. This sample is drawn from a study of T cell changes during pregnancy in multiple sclerosis. Germline CDR1 reads SGHRS; CDR2 reads YFSETQ. V shed 7 bases and J 1 base; nucleotides not matched to a gene: 16. The CDR3 length is 19 residues. Source: peripheral blood, taken in the third trimester of pregnancy. V and J are TRBV5-1 and TRBJ2-6; 8 bases match TRBD1. The TCR comes from a female donor in good health, enrolled as a control in a pregnancy study. The CDR3 sequence: CASGPNPTGGGSGANVLTF. Here the CDR3 DNA reads TGCGCCAGCGGACCGAACCCTACAGGGGGTGGGTCTGGGGCCAACGTCCTGACTTTC.